What follows are 9 T cell receptor beta chains derived from one specimen sequenced in a study of shared clonotypes between healthy human individuals. Data came from immunoSEQ multiplex PCR; TCRdb stores just in-frame clones and leaves some out. Of under 850,000 clones in the sample, 72% are singletons; the top ten hold approximately 1.8%. What was sequenced was memory CD4+ T cells sorted from blood. Subset specified: CD45RA-negative fraction. The receptors originated from a young woman in good health.

The rearrangement joins TRBV18 to TRBJ2-5; the D is unclear. The CDR3 totals 15 residues. Looked up from germline, CDR1 is KGHSH and CDR2 is LQKENI. V lost 4 bases and J 2 bases, leaving 14 bases between the germline ends. In nucleotides, the CDR3 is TGTGCCAGCTCACGTTCTCAGACCGAACAAGAGACCCAGTACTTC. Translation gives CASSRSQTEQETQYF.

The J gene is TRBJ2-5, the V gene TRBV7-2, with D perhaps TRBD1 (8 bases). Trimming left V 3 bases short and J 4 bases short, with 12 bases between. Germline-derived CDR1 and CDR2 are SGHTA and FQGNSA. The length of the CDR3 is 14 residues. CDR3: CASSFTGGVETQYF. CDR3 DNA sequence: TGTGCCAGCAGCTTCACAGGGGGGGTAGAGACCCAGTACTTC. Complete variable domain (other parts from reference TRBV7-2 and TRBJ2-5): GAGVSQSPSNKVTEKGKDVELRCDPISGHTALYWYRQSLGQGLEFLIYFQGNSAPDKSGLPSDRFSAERTGGSVSTLTIQRTQQEDSAVYLCASSFTGGVETQYFGPGTRLLVL.

The chain couples TRBV4-2 to TRBJ2-5; 8 bases agree with TRBD1. The DNA end lines up better with TRBJ2-7; the J call may be wrong. CDR3 size: 17 residues. In germline, CDR1 is LGHNA, CDR2 YNFKEQ. The CDR3: CASSQDQGAGTAYEQYF. In nucleotides, the CDR3 is TGTGCCAGCAGCCAAGATCAGGGGGCAGGGACAGCCTACGAGCAGTACTTC.

The rearrangement uses TRBV11-3 and TRBJ2-2, with D tentatively TRBD2 (5 bases). The CDR3 covers 15 residues. The V and J ends lost 4 bases and 4 bases respectively, with 13 bases between them. Germline CDR1 reads SGHNT; CDR2 reads YENEEA. CDR3 sequence reads: CASSSGVLGTGELFF. DNA for the CDR3: TGTGCCAGCAGCTCCGGGGTGTTAGGCACCGGGGAGCTGTTTTTT.

The CDR3 sequence is CASSPQGYEQYF. In nucleotides, the CDR3 is TGTGCCAGCAGTCCTCAGGGCTACGAGCAGTACTTC. This chain links TRBV6-1 with TRBJ2-7; TRBD1 is a possible D gene (5 bases). The CDR3 has 12 residues. The V end lost 5 bases, the J end lost 3 bases, and 8 bases lay between the germline ends. CDR1 MNHNS and CDR2 SASEGT come from the germline V gene.

The V gene is TRBV7-2, the J gene TRBJ2-7, with D perhaps TRBD2 (5 bases). CDR1 SGHTA and CDR2 FQGNSA come from the germline V gene. Trimming pared 1 base from V and 4 bases from J, leaving 11 bases between. The CDR3 loop spans 14 amino acids. In DNA, the CDR3 is TGTGCCAGCAGCTTAGTATTGCAGCGGTACGAGCAGTACTTC. Translation gives CASSLVLQRYEQYF.

In its sample, this clone was seen a few times. The chain couples TRBV6-6 to TRBJ1-5; no firm D call. Germline CDR1 is MNHNY and CDR2 is SVGAGI (reference sequence). V lost 2 bases and J lost 5, with 7 bases in between. The CDR3 loop spans 13 amino acids. The CDR3 region is CASSYGSDQPQHF. The CDR3 DNA reads as TGTGCCAGCAGTTACGGGAGTGATCAGCCCCAGCATTTT.

This rearrangement joins TRBV19 to TRBJ1-2; 7 bases line up with TRBD1. Trimming at V came to 10 bases and at J to 4 bases, leaving 9 bases not matched to a gene. The length of the CDR3 is 13 residues. CDR1 and CDR2 (germline): LNHDA, SQIVND (reference sequence). The CDR3 spells CATWSGGSYGYTF. The CDR3 nucleotides are TGTGCCACCTGGTCAGGGGGTAGCTATGGCTACACCTTC.

The V and J genes are TRBV30 and TRBJ2-6; TRBD1 aligns across 7 bases. This CDR3 is built from 14 residues. Germline V lookup: CDR1 GTSNPN, CDR2 SVGIG (reference sequence). The CDR3 protein is CAWDSSAGANVLTF. The CDR3 DNA reads as TGTGCATGGGACAGCTCCGCTGGGGCCAACGTCCTGACTTTC.